These 9 T cell receptor beta chains came from one sample sequenced in a study of blood T cell repertoires in COVID-19. The protocol was immunoSEQ multiplex PCR, while the TCRdb copy is restricted to in-frame clones and leaves out a portion. The sample lists approximately 120,000 clones; 80% to 90% were seen once. The source material was peripheral blood. The receptors shown here come from a woman of 80 years or more with active or convalescent COVID-19.

J is TRBJ2-7 and V is TRBV27; 9 nucleotides agree with TRBD1. The length of the CDR3 is 16 residues. The V gene end was trimmed by 3 bases and the J gene end by 6 bases; junction bases not matched to a gene: 12. CDR1 and CDR2 from the germline V gene are MNHEY and SMNVEV (reference sequence). Here the CDR3 reads CASSLAIPGQGREQYF. The CDR3 DNA is TGTGCCAGCAGTTTGGCCATCCCGGGACAGGGACGCGAGCAGTACTTC.

This sequence joins TRBV11-2 and TRBJ2-7; 8 bases map to TRBD2. Germline V gene sequence: CDR1 SGHAT, CDR2 FQNNGV. CDR3 length: 16 amino acids. Trimming at V came to 2 bases and at J to 3 bases, leaving 9 bases not matched to a gene. CDR3 region: CASSLSQAGANYEQYF. The CDR3 nucleotides are TGTGCCAGCAGCTTATCCCAAGCGGGAGCAAACTACGAGCAGTACTTC.

CDR3 region: CASSPGTSGHEQFF. The CDR3 region has the DNA TGCGCCAGCAGCCCTGGGACTAGCGGGCACGAGCAGTTCTTC. V and J are TRBV5-1 and TRBJ2-1; TRBD2 matches at 12 bases. There are 14 residues in the CDR3. V lost 4 bases and J lost 10; bases outside the gene matches: 6. Germline V gene data show CDR1 as SGHRS and CDR2 as YFSETQ.

The chain recombines TRBV24-1 with TRBJ2-3; 10 bases agree with TRBD1. V lost 5 bases and J lost 6; bases outside the gene matches: 7. CDR1 is KGHDR, CDR2 SFDVKD, per germline. The CDR3 runs to 15 residues. The CDR3 sequence is CATSGRTGGVDTQYF. The CDR3, as DNA: TGTGCCACCAGTGGACGGACAGGGGGTGTGGATACGCAGTATTTT.

The chain uses TRBV5-4 and TRBJ2-5, with 13 positions matching TRBD2. CDR1 and CDR2 (germline): SGHNT, YYREEE (reference sequence). Trimming removed 4 bases from V and 5 bases from J; junction bases left unmatched: 11. The CDR3 extends over 17 amino acids. The CDR3 DNA sequence: TGTGCCAGCAGCCGGACTAGCGGGAGTATAATCGGGGAGACCCAGTACTTC. Amino acid sequence: CASSRTSGSIIGETQYF. Complete variable domain (other parts from reference TRBV5-4 and TRBJ2-5): ETGVTQSPTHLIKTRGQQVTLRCSSQSGHNTVSWYQQALGQGPQFIFQYYREEENGRGNFPPRFSGLQFPNYSSELNVNALELDDSALYLCASSRTSGSIIGETQYFGPGTRLLVL.

The chain combines TRBV7-2 with TRBJ2-7; D gene uncertain. Germline assignment: CDR1 SGHTA and CDR2 FQGNSA. The CDR3 runs to 15 residues. The germline V and J ends were trimmed by 2 bases and 5 bases, with 16 bases remaining between them. The CDR3, as DNA: TGTGCCAGCAGCTTATTGTGGCCTAGGAACCACGAGCAGTACTTC. This encodes CASSLLWPRNHEQYF.

This clone was seen a few times. The chain's CDR3 is CASSFDSSYNEQFF. The CDR3 nucleotides read TGTGCCAGTAGTTTTGACAGCTCCTACAATGAGCAGTTCTTC. The gene calls are TRBV19 and TRBJ2-1; perhaps TRBD1 as D (5 bases). This CDR3 spans 14 amino acids. Trimming shortened V by 5 bases and J by 0 bases, and 8 bases separated the two germline ends. CDR1 and CDR2 (germline): LNHDA, SQIVND (reference sequence).

The V and J genes are TRBV12-3 or TRBV12-4 and TRBJ1-1; D is unresolved. V lost 5 bases to trimming and J lost 10 bases, with 14 bases between them. The CDR3 sequence is 12 residues long. As DNA, the CDR3 is TGTGCCAGCAGTCCCCTCGCGGCGCCAGCTTTCTTT. The encoded protein is CASSPLAAPAFF.

The V gene is TRBV5-1, the J gene TRBJ1-3, with a weak D call TRBD1 (5 bases). The V end was cut by 4 bases, the J end by 0 bases, with 11 bases between. The V gene's germline CDR1 is SGHRS and CDR2 YFSETQ. The CDR3 has 15 residues. CDR3 sequence reads: CASSPETVSGNTIYF. The CDR3 DNA reads TGCGCCAGCAGCCCGGAGACAGTCTCTGGAAACACCATATATTTT.